Only a few counts were recorded for the clone carrying this TCR beta chain. Its antigen remains unknown. Some second doses came at about 4 weeks and others at about 12 weeks; these were pooled. Sequencing was performed with immunoSEQ multiplex PCR; in TCRdb, only in-frame clones are kept and a portion is missing. The sample includes about 60,000 clones, over 60% of them seen just once. The data were taken from a study of T cell responses to AZD1222 COVID-19 vaccine. Study-level findings and limits: Targets within unmutated variant regions were reportedly found for nearly half of spike-specific TCRs. CD4 TCRs covered the whole spike, strongest at regions 160-218 and 743-854.

The germline V and J ends were trimmed by 6 bases and 9 bases, with 15 bases remaining between them. CDR3 size: 13 residues. Germline V gene lookup returns CDR1 SNHLY and CDR2 FYNNEI. J is TRBJ2-1 and V is TRBV2; a possible D gene is TRBD2 (7 bases). Sequenced material: peripheral blood, taken 28 days after the second AZD1222 dose. This receptor was identified in an adult who received the AZD1222 COVID-19 vaccine. The CDR3 region is CASRGGPGREQFF. In DNA, the CDR3 is TGTGCCAGCAGGGGGGGGCCGGGCCGTGAGCAGTTCTTC. Variable domain in full (rest from reference TRBV2 and TRBJ2-1): EPEVTQTPSHQVTQMGQEVILRCVPISNHLYFYWYRQILGQKVEFLVSFYNNEISEKSEIFDDQFSVERPDGSNFTLKIRSTKLEDSAMYFCASRGGPGREQFFGPGTRLTVL.